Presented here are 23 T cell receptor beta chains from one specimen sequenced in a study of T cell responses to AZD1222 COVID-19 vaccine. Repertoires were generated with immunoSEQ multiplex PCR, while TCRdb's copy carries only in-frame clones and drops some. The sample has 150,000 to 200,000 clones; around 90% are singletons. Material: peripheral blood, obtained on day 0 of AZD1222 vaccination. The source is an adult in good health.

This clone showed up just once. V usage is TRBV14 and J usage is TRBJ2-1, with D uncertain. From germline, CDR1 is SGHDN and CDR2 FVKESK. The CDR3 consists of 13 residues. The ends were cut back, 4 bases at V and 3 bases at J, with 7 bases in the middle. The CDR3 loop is CASSRLNYNEQFF. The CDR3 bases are TGTGCCAGCAGCCGACTCAACTACAATGAGCAGTTCTTC.

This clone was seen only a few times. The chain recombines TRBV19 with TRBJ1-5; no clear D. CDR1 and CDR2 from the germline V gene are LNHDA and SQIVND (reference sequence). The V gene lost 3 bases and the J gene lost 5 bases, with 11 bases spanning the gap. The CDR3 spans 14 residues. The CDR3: CASSMGLLHQPQHF. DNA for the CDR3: TGTGCCAGTAGTATGGGTCTACTTCATCAGCCCCAGCATTTT.

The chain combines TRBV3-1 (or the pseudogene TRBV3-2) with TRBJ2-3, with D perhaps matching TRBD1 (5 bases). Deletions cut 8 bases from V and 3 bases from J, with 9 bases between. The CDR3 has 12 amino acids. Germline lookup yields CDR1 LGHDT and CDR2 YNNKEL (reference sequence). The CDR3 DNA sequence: TGTGCCAGCCGCACAGGTACAGATACGCAGTATTTT. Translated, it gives CASRTGTDTQYF.

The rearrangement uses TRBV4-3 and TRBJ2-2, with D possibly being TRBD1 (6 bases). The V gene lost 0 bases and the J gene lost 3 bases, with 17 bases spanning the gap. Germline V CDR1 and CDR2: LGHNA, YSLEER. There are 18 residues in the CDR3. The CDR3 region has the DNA TGCGCCAGCAGCCAAGATGGCAGGGGACGGTTGCACACCGGGGAGCTGTTTTTT. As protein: CASSQDGRGRLHTGELFF.

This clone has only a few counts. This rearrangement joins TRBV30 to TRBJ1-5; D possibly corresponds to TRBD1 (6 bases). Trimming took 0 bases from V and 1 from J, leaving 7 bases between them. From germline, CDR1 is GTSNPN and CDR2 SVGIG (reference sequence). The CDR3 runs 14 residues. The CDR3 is CAWSVQGSNQPQHF. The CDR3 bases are TGTGCCTGGAGTGTACAGGGAAGCAATCAGCCCCAGCATTTT.

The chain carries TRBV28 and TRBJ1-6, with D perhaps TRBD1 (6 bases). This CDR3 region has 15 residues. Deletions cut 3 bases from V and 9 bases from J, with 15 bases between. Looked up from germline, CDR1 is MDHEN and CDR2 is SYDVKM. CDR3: CASSLYRVGSSPLHF. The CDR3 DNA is TGTGCCAGCAGTTTGTACAGGGTAGGAAGTTCACCCCTCCACTTT.

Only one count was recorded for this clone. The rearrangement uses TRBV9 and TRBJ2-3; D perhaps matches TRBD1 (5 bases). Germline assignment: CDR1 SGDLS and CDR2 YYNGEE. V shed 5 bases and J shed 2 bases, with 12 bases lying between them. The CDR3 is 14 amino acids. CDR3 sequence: CASSFQGSTDTQYF. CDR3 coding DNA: TGTGCCAGCAGTTTCCAGGGCTCCACAGATACGCAGTATTTT.

The CDR3 sequence is CASSFERGAWEKLFF. The CDR3 DNA reads as TGTGCCAGTAGTTTCGAAAGGGGTGCTTGGGAAAAACTGTTTTTT. V usage is TRBV19 and J usage is TRBJ1-4, with D tentatively TRBD1 (5 bases). V was pared by 5 bases and J by 8 bases, with 18 bases between. From germline, CDR1 is LNHDA and CDR2 SQIVND (reference sequence). The length of the CDR3 is 15 residues.

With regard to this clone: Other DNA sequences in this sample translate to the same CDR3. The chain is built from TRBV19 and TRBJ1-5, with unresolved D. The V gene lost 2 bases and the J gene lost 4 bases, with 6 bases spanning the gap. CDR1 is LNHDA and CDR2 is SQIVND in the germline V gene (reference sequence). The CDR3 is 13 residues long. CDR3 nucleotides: TGTGCCAGTAGTATAAACGGGAATCAGCCCCAGCATTTT. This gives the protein CASSINGNQPQHF.

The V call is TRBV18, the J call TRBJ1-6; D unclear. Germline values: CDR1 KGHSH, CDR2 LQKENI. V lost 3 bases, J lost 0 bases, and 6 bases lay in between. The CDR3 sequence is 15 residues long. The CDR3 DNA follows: TGTGCCAGCTCACCCCCGAGCTCCTATAATTCACCCCTCCACTTT. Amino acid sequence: CASSPPSSYNSPLHF.

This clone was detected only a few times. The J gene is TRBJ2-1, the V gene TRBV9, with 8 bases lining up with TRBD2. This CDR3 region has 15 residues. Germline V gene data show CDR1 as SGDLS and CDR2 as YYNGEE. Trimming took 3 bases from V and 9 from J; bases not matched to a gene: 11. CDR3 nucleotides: TGTGCCAGCAGCGGACGGACTAGCCCCGGAGGTGAGCAGTTCTTC. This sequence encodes CASSGRTSPGGEQFF.

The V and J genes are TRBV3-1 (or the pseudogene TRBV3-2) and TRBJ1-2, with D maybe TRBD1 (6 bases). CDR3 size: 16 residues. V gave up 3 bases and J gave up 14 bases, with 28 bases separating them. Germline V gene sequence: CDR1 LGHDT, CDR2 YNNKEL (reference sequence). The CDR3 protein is CASSHGHRGSLGSETF. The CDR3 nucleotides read TGTGCCAGCAGCCATGGCCATAGGGGGTCCCTCGGGTCTGAAACCTTC.

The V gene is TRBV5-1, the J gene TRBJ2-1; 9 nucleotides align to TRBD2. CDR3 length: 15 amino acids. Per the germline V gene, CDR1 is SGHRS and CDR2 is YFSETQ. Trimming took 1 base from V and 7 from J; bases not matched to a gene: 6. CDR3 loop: CASSLNSGRNNEQFF. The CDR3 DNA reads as TGCGCCAGCAGCTTGAATAGCGGGAGAAATAATGAGCAGTTCTTC.

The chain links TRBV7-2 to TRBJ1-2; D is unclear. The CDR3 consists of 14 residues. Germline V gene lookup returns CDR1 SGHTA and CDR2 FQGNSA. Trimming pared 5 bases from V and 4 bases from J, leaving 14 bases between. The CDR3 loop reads CASSPLAASYGYTF. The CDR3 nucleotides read TGTGCCAGCAGCCCTTTAGCAGCTTCCTATGGCTACACCTTC.

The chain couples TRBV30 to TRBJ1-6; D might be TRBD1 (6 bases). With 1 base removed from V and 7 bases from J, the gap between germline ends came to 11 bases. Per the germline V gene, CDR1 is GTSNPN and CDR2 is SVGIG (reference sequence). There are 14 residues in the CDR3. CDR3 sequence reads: CAWSAQTGNSPLHF. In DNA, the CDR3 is TGTGCCTGGAGTGCCCAAACAGGGAATTCACCCCTCCACTTT.

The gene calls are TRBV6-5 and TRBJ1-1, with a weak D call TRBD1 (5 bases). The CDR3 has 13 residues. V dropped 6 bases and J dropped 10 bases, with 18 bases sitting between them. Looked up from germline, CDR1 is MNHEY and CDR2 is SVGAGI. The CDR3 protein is CASRRQTAGLAFF. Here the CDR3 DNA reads TGTGCCAGCAGGCGCCAGACAGCGGGCCTAGCTTTCTTT.

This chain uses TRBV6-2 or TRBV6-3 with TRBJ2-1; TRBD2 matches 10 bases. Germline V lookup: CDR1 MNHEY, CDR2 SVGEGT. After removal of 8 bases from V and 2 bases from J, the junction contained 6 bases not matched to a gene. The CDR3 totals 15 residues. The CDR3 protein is CASGSSGGAYNEQFF. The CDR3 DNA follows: TGTGCCAGCGGTTCCAGCGGGGGGGCCTACAATGAGCAGTTCTTC.

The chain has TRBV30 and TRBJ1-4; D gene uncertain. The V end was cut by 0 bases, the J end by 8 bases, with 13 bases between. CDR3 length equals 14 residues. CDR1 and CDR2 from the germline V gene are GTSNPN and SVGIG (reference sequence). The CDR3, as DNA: TGTGCCTGGAGTGTACATCTATCCCCAGAAAAACTGTTTTTT. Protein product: CAWSVHLSPEKLFF.

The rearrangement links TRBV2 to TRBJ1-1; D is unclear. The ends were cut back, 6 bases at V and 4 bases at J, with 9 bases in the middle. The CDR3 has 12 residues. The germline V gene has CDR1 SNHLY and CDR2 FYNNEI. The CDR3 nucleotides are TGTGCCAGCAGGGGGATACCCACTGAAGCTTTCTTT. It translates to CASRGIPTEAFF.

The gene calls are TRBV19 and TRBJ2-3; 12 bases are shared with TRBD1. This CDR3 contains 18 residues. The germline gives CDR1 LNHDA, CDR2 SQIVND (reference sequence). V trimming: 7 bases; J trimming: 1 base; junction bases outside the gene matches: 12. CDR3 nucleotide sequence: TGTGCCAGTACTTCCAGGGACAGGGGGCGCTTGGGCACAGATACGCAGTATTTT. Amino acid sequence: CASTSRDRGRLGTDTQYF.

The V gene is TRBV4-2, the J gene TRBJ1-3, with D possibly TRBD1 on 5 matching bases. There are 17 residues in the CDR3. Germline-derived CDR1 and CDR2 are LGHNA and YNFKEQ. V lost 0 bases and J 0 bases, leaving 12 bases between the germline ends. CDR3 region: CASSQDIRQRSGNTIYF. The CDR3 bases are TGTGCCAGCAGCCAAGATATTCGACAGCGCTCTGGAAACACCATATATTTT.

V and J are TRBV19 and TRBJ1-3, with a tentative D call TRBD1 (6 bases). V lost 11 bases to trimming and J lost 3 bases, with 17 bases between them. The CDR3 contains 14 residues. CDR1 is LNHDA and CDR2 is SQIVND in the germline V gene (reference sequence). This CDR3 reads CAFSTGISGNTIYF. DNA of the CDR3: TGTGCCTTCTCTACAGGGATTAGTGGAAACACCATATATTTT. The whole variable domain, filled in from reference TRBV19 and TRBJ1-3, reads DGGITQSPKYLFRKEGQNVTLSCEQNLNHDAMYWYRQDPGQGLRLIYYSQIVNDFQKGDIAEGYSVSREKKESFPLTVTSAQKNPTAFYLCAFSTGISGNTIYFGEGSWLTVV.

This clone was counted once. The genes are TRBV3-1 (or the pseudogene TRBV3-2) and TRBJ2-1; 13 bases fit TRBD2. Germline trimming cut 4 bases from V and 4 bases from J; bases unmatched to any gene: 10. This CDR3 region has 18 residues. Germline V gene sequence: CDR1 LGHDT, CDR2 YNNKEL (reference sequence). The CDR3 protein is CASSLATGTSGVYNEQFF. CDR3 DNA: TGTGCCAGCAGCCTCGCCACCGGGACTAGCGGGGTTTACAATGAGCAGTTCTTC.